Following are 24 T cell receptor beta chains from one sample sequenced in a study of T-cell memory formation after mild COVID-19. TCRdb re-called the 5' RACE reads through MiXCR, storing one row per CDR3 protein. The data hold some 300,000 distinct CDR3 sequences, with around a fifth observed a single time. Source material: PBMCs or a T cell subset sorted from them (not recorded which). The origin of the receptors is a man aged 18-30 years who had mild COVID-19 (a few samples of this study predate the infection). Cell type and time point are not known.

The V call is TRBV4-1, the J call TRBJ1-5, with D unresolved. The CDR3 has 15 residues. The V and J ends lost 0 bases and 5 bases respectively, with 11 bases between them. From germline, CDR1 is MGHRA and CDR2 YSYEKL. CDR3 DNA sequence: TGCGCCAGCAGCCAAGAAGCGACAACCGATCAGCCCCAGCATTTT. Amino acid sequence: CASSQEATTDQPQHF.

This clonotype has only a few counts. The CDR3 loop is CASSGRDRGLHIQYF. The CDR3, as DNA: TGTGCCAGCAGCGGCCGGGACAGGGGGTTGCACATTCAGTACTTC. The rearrangement joins TRBV7-2 to TRBJ2-4; TRBD1 matches 11 bases. With V trimmed by 5 bases and J by 8 bases, 8 bases remained unmatched. CDR1 is SGHTA and CDR2 is FQGNSA in the germline V gene. This CDR3 comprises 15 residues. The complete variable domain, with remaining parts taken from reference TRBV7-2 and TRBJ2-4, reads GAGVSQSPSNKVTEKGKDVELRCDPISGHTALYWYRQSLGQGLEFLIYFQGNSAPDKSGLPSDRFSAERTGGSVSTLTIQRTQQEDSAVYLCASSGRDRGLHIQYFGAGTRLSVL.

The chain employs TRBV7-3 and TRBJ2-3, with TRBD2 matching over 12 bases. Germline loops: CDR1 SGHTA, CDR2 FQGTGA. This CDR3 is built from 16 residues. Unmatched junction bases numbered 2, after V lost 0 bases and J lost 4 bases. The CDR3 here is CASSLTTSGGADTQYF. The CDR3 nucleotides read TGTGCCAGCAGCTTAACGACTAGCGGGGGTGCAGATACGCAGTATTTT.

The V gene is TRBV7-2, the J gene TRBJ1-2, with TRBD1 matching over 11 bases. The CDR3 runs to 17 residues. Germline CDR1 reads SGHTA; CDR2 reads FQGNSA. J lost 5 bases, V lost 5 bases, and 13 bases had no gene match. DNA for the CDR3: TGTGCCAGCAGCCCGATTAGGGGGGACAGGGGGAAATATGGCTACACCTTC. This translates into CASSPIRGDRGKYGYTF.

This clonotype was recorded a few times. The rearrangement uses TRBV12-3 or TRBV12-4 and TRBJ2-2, with D perhaps TRBD1 (6 bases). V lost 4 bases to trimming and J lost 5 bases, with 14 bases between them. The CDR3 loop spans 15 amino acids. Written as DNA, the CDR3 is TGTGCCAGCAGTTACCACAAACAGGGAACCGGGGAGCTGTTTTTT. Translation: CASSYHKQGTGELFF.

The chain combines TRBV5-4 with TRBJ2-7; D is perhaps TRBD1 (6 bases). The CDR3 runs 16 residues. V dropped 4 bases and J dropped 0 bases, with 17 bases sitting between them. Per the germline V gene, CDR1 is SGHNT and CDR2 is YYREEE (reference sequence). The CDR3 DNA reads as TGTGCCAGCAGCCCAACAGGACAGTCAAGCTCCTACGAGCAGTACTTC. Its translation is CASSPTGQSSSYEQYF. Based on the CDR3 plus reference TRBV5-4 and TRBJ2-7, the full variable domain is ETGVTQSPTHLIKTRGQQVTLRCSSQSGHNTVSWYQQALGQGPQFIFQYYREEENGRGNFPPRFSGLQFPNYSSELNVNALELDDSALYLCASSPTGQSSSYEQYFGPGTRLTVT.

The chain employs TRBV19 and TRBJ2-2; 7 positions match TRBD2. With 5 bases clipped from V and 6 bases from J, the junction kept 3 bases outside the gene matches. The CDR3 contains 13 residues. Germline CDR1 is LNHDA and CDR2 is SQIVND (reference sequence). The CDR3 sequence is CASSREAAGELFF. CDR3 in DNA: TGTGCCAGTAGTCGGGAGGCCGCCGGGGAGCTGTTTTTT.

The chain joins TRBV6-5 to TRBJ2-1; D not resolved. V dropped 2 bases and J dropped 1 base, with 6 bases sitting between them. The CDR3 loop spans 14 amino acids. From germline, CDR1 is MNHEY and CDR2 SVGAGI. CDR3 sequence: CASSYGPSYNEQFF. The CDR3, as DNA: TGTGCCAGCAGTTACGGTCCTTCCTACAATGAGCAGTTCTTC.

This clonotype has a handful of counts. The chain combines TRBV7-6 with TRBJ2-1; either TRBD1 or TRBD2 may fit D (6 bases each). This CDR3 has 15 residues. Germline lookup yields CDR1 SGHVS and CDR2 FNYEAQ. Trimming removed 4 bases from V and 10 bases from J, with 20 bases in between. The CDR3: CASSSWGASTREQFF. The CDR3 bases are TGTGCCAGCAGCTCGTGGGGGGCCTCAACTCGGGAGCAGTTCTTC.

The CDR3 sequence is CASSLEGTVTDTQYF. CDR3 coding DNA: TGTGCCAGCAGTTTAGAGGGGACTGTCACAGATACGCAGTATTTT. J is TRBJ2-3 and V is TRBV12-3 or TRBV12-4; TRBD2 might be the D (6 bases). CDR3 length: 15 residues. Trimming removed 1 base from V and 2 bases from J, with 10 bases in between.

The sample holds a few counts of this clonotype. CDR3 DNA sequence: TGCAGCGTTGAAGATGTGAAGGAGCAGTTCTTC. As protein: CSVEDVKEQFF. V is TRBV29-1 and J is TRBJ2-1, with D hard to call. The germline V gene has CDR1 SQVTM and CDR2 ANQGSEA. CDR3 length equals 11 residues. With 0 bases removed from V and 10 bases from J, the gap between germline ends came to 7 bases.

This clonotype was detected a few times. The chain carries TRBV14 and TRBJ2-7; possibly TRBD1 for D (5 bases). The V and J ends lost 4 bases and 6 bases respectively, with 10 bases between them. Germline CDR1 reads SGHDN; CDR2 reads FVKESK. The CDR3 loop spans 12 amino acids. Here the CDR3 DNA reads TGTGCCAGCAGCCCCAGGGTTGGCGAGCAGTACGTC. Translation gives CASSPRVGEQYV.

This clonotype was observed at least ten times. The chain links TRBV10-3 to TRBJ1-4; the D is unclear. The CDR3 spans 13 residues. The V gene's germline CDR1 is ENHRY and CDR2 SYGVKD. Trimming left V 6 bases short and J 8 bases short, with 13 bases between. CDR3 bases: TGTGCCATCAGGCCGGGAACGGGGGAAAAACTGTTTTTT. Protein: CAIRPGTGEKLFF.

The V gene is TRBV6-4, the J gene TRBJ1-5, with D perhaps matching TRBD1 (5 bases). Trimming cost V 6 bases and J 5 bases, with 11 bases left between them. Germline V gene lookup returns CDR1 MRHNA and CDR2 SNTAGT. CDR3 length: 13 amino acids. In DNA form, the CDR3 reads TGTGCCAGCAGCGAAGGGGCGCATCAGCCCCAGCATTTT. The encoded protein is CASSEGAHQPQHF.

This chain joins TRBV4-3 and TRBJ2-1, with unresolved D. In germline, CDR1 is LGHNA, CDR2 YSLEER. The CDR3 extends over 13 amino acids. Trimming took 2 bases from V and 4 from J, leaving 6 bases between them. The CDR3 region has the DNA TGCGCCAGCAGCCAACCCGGTTACAATGAGCAGTTCTTC. This codes for CASSQPGYNEQFF.

The rearrangement uses TRBV3-1 and TRBJ2-5; D may be TRBD2 (5 bases). Trimming left V 3 bases short and J 5 bases short, with 13 bases between. This CDR3 spans 14 amino acids. CDR1 is LGHDT, CDR2 YNNKEL, per germline (reference sequence). The CDR3 reads CASSQPGFPETQYF. The CDR3 DNA is TGTGCCAGCAGCCAGCCGGGGTTCCCGGAGACCCAGTACTTC.

There are a few counts of this clonotype. The V and J genes are TRBV5-4 and TRBJ2-4; 8 bases align to TRBD1. From germline, CDR1 is SGHNT and CDR2 YYREEE (reference sequence). The J segment lost 6 bases and the V segment lost 5 bases, leaving 7 bases of the junction unmatched. The length of the CDR3 is 14 residues. The CDR3 DNA follows: TGTGCCAGCAGGCCGGACAGGGCTGGAAACATTCAGTACTTC. Amino acids: CASRPDRAGNIQYF. The full variable domain, in which reference TRBV5-4 and TRBJ2-4 provide the parts outside the CDR3, is ETGVTQSPTHLIKTRGQQVTLRCSSQSGHNTVSWYQQALGQGPQFIFQYYREEENGRGNFPPRFSGLQFPNYSSELNVNALELDDSALYLCASRPDRAGNIQYFGAGTRLSVL.

V and J are TRBV7-2 and TRBJ1-6; TRBD1 agrees at 8 bases. The CDR3 runs 14 residues. J lost 7 bases, V lost 5 bases, and 4 bases had no gene match. The V gene's germline CDR1 is SGHTA and CDR2 FQGNSA. Here the CDR3 reads CASSRTGRNSPLHF. The CDR3 DNA reads TGTGCCAGCAGCAGGACAGGGAGGAATTCACCCCTCCACTTT. Full variable domain (rest looked up from reference TRBV7-2 and TRBJ1-6): GAGVSQSPSNKVTEKGKDVELRCDPISGHTALYWYRQSLGQGLEFLIYFQGNSAPDKSGLPSDRFSAERTGGSVSTLTIQRTQQEDSAVYLCASSRTGRNSPLHFGNGTRLTVT.

This chain joins TRBV5-6 and TRBJ2-1; a weak D match, TRBD2 (5 bases). The CDR3 loop spans 16 amino acids. Germline-derived CDR1 and CDR2 are SGHDT and YYEEEE. V lost 3 bases and J 0 bases, leaving 13 bases between the germline ends. The CDR3 bases are TGTGCCAGCAGCTCGTGGAGGAGGAGCTCCTACAATGAGCAGTTCTTC. Translating it yields CASSSWRRSSYNEQFF.

The chain joins TRBV5-6 to TRBJ2-6, with unresolved D. The CDR3 covers 14 residues. Trimming removed 7 bases from V and 0 bases from J, with 8 bases in between. The germline V gene encodes CDR1 SGHDT and CDR2 YYEEEE. CDR3 region: CASASYSGANVLTF. In DNA, the CDR3 is TGTGCCAGCGCGTCCTACTCTGGGGCCAACGTCCTGACTTTC. Full variable domain (rest looked up from reference TRBV5-6 and TRBJ2-6): DAGVTQSPTHLIKTRGQQVTLRCSPKSGHDTVSWYQQALGQGPQFIFQYYEEEERQRGNFPDRFSGHQFPNYSSELNVNALLLGDSALYLCASASYSGANVLTFGAGSRLTVL.

The chain carries TRBV7-9 and TRBJ2-3; TRBD1 matches at 9 bases. Germline assignment: CDR1 SEHNR and CDR2 FQNEAQ (reference sequence). The CDR3 extends over 16 amino acids. V dropped 8 bases and J dropped 1; count of bases not matched to a gene: 10. DNA for the CDR3: TGTGCCAGCTCCCATCCTCGGACAGGGGGCACAGATACGCAGTATTTT. Its translation is CASSHPRTGGTDTQYF. Together with reference TRBV7-9 and TRBJ2-3, the CDR3 gives the full variable domain: DTGVSQNPRHKITKRGQNVTFRCDPISEHNRLYWYRQTLGQGPEFLTYFQNEAQLEKSRLLSDRFSAERPKGSFSTLEIQRTEQGDSAMYLCASSHPRTGGTDTQYFGPGTRLTVL.

This clonotype came up a few times. The rearrangement joins TRBV19 to TRBJ1-4, with D uncertain. V lost 7 bases to trimming and J lost 5 bases, with 17 bases between them. Germline V gives CDR1 LNHDA, CDR2 SQIVND (reference sequence). This CDR3 contains 15 residues. The CDR3 is CASMAYTAENEKLFF. In DNA form, the CDR3 reads TGTGCCAGTATGGCGTATACAGCAGAAAATGAAAAACTGTTTTTT. Looking up the rest from reference TRBV19 and TRBJ1-4 gives the full variable domain: DGGITQSPKYLFRKEGQNVTLSCEQNLNHDAMYWYRQDPGQGLRLIYYSQIVNDFQKGDIAEGYSVSREKKESFPLTVTSAQKNPTAFYLCASMAYTAENEKLFFGSGTQLSVL.

This chain uses TRBV5-5 with TRBJ2-7, with a tentative D call TRBD2 (6 bases). Deletions cut 2 bases from V and 0 bases from J, with 15 bases between. This CDR3 contains 16 residues. In germline, CDR1 is SGHKS, CDR2 YYEKEE (reference sequence). The CDR3 DNA is TGTGCCAGCAGCTTTGATCGGGGACTCAGCTCCTACGAGCAGTACGTC. This sequence encodes CASSFDRGLSSYEQYV.

This clonotype was found many times. This sequence joins TRBV6-2 or TRBV6-3 and TRBJ2-7; the D gene could be TRBD1 or TRBD2 (5 bases each). The length of the CDR3 is 12 residues. Germline CDR1 reads MNHEY; CDR2 reads SVGEGT. The V and J ends lost 4 bases and 4 bases respectively, with 8 bases between them. The chain's CDR3 is CASSWDGYEQYV. CDR3 nucleotides: TGTGCCAGCAGTTGGGACGGGTACGAGCAGTACGTC.